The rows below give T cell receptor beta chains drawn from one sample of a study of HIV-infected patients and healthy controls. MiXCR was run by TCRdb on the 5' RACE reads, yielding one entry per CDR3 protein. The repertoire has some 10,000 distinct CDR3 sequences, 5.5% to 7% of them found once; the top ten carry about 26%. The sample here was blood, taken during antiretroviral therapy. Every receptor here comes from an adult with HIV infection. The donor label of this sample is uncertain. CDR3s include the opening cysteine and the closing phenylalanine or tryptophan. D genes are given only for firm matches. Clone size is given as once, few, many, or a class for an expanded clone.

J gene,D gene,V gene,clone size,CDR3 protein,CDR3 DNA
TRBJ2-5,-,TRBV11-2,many,CASSLENAGSQYF,TGTGCCAGCAGCTTAGAAAACGCTGGGTCCCAGTACTTC
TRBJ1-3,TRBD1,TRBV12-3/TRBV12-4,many,CASSSILGQGHFSGNTIYF,TGTGCCAGCAGTTCCATTCTGGGACAGGGGCATTTCTCTGGAAACACCATATATTTT
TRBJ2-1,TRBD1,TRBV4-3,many,CASSQGGGDRGRNEQFF,TGCGCCAGCAGCCAAGGGGGTGGGGACAGGGGGCGAAATGAGCAGTTCTTC
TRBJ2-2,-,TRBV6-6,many,CASKKDNTGELFF,TGTGCCAGCAAGAAGGATAACACCGGGGAGCTGTTTTTT
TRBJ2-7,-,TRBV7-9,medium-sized,CASSLPSGAEQYF,TGTGCCAGCAGCTTACCGTCAGGGGCCGAGCAGTACTTC
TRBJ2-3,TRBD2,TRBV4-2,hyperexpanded,CASSQDLAGVTDTQYF,TGTGCCAGCAGCCAAGACCTAGCGGGAGTAACAGATACGCAGTATTTT
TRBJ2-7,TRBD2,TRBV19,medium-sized,CASSIAGSGLAIYEQYF,TGTGCCAGTAGTATAGCCGGCTCGGGACTAGCTATCTACGAGCAGTACTTC
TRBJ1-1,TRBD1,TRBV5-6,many,CASSFEGTGVIGTEAFF,TGTGCCAGCAGCTTTGAAGGGACAGGGGTAATTGGCACTGAAGCTTTCTTT
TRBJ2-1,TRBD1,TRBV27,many,CASSRTGPNEQFF,TGTGCCAGCAGTCGGACAGGTCCCAATGAGCAGTTCTTC
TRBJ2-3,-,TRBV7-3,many,CASSGGGNIDTQYF,TGTGCCAGCAGCGGGGGCGGAAATATAGATACGCAGTATTTT
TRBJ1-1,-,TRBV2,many,CASKGSEAFF,TGTGCCAGCAAAGGGTCTGAAGCTTTCTTT
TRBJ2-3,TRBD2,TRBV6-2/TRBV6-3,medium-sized,CASSVVRLAVDTQYF,TGTGCCAGCAGCGTAGTCCGGCTAGCGGTAGATACGCAGTATTTT